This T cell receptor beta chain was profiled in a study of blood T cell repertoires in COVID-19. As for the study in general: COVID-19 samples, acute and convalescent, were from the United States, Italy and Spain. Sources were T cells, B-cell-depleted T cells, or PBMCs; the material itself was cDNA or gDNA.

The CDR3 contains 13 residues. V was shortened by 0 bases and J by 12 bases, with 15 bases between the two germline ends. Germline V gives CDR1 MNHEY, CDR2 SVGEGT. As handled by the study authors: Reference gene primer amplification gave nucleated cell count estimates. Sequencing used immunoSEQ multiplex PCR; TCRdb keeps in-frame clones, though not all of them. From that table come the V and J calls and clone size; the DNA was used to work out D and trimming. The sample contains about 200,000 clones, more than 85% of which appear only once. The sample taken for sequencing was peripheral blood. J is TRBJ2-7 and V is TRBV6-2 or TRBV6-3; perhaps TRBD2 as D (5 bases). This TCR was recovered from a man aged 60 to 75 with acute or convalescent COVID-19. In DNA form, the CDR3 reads TGTGCCAGCAGTTACTCGGAGAGGGCAGGCATGTACTTC. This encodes CASSYSERAGMYF.